A single sample is the source of the 12 T cell receptor beta chains below, sequenced in a study of T cell changes during pregnancy in multiple sclerosis (dated 2019 in TCRdb). Receptors were amplified or captured by the immunoSEQ multiplex PCR assay. TCRdb took this table from immuneACCESS and kept in-frame rearrangements with V and J called. Such tables lack part of the clones; where checked against another copy, unresolved V genes explain under half of the gap, and the rest is unexplained. Within this sample are under 110,000 clones, with about 90% of them counted one time only. In total, the top ten clones hold over 3% of the sample. The sequencing here drew on peripheral blood, taken in the second trimester of pregnancy. These receptor sequences come from a female donor with multiple sclerosis, enrolled in a pregnancy study.

This chain connects TRBV29-1 to TRBJ1-1; D gene unclear. Germline V gene sequence: CDR1 SQVTM, CDR2 ANQGSEA. The CDR3 consists of 14 residues. The V and J ends lost 0 bases and 6 bases respectively, with 14 bases between them. The DNA for the CDR3 is TGCAGCGTTGAAGATGTTGCCACAAGTCCTGAAGCTTTCTTT. Protein sequence: CSVEDVATSPEAFF.

This chain connects TRBV19 to TRBJ2-7; maybe TRBD2 (6 bases). V gave up 3 bases and J gave up 2 bases, with 14 bases separating them. This CDR3 has 15 residues. Germline values: CDR1 LNHDA, CDR2 SQIVND (reference sequence). The CDR3 coding sequence is TGTGCCAGTAGTATCGTGGCGGACTACACCTACGAGCAGTACTTC. This sequence encodes CASSIVADYTYEQYF. Full variable domain (missing parts from reference TRBV19 and TRBJ2-7): DGGITQSPKYLFRKEGQNVTLSCEQNLNHDAMYWYRQDPGQGLRLIYYSQIVNDFQKGDIAEGYSVSREKKESFPLTVTSAQKNPTAFYLCASSIVADYTYEQYFGPGTRLTVT.

The genes are TRBV28 and TRBJ2-5; unclear D gene. The CDR3 has 14 residues. Germline lookup yields CDR1 MDHEN and CDR2 SYDVKM. Between the trimmed V and J ends, which lost 2 bases and 5 bases, there was a span of 12 bases. The CDR3 spells CASSLGPVRETQYF. In DNA, the CDR3 is TGTGCCAGCAGTTTAGGTCCCGTCCGGGAGACCCAGTACTTC.

The chain is built from TRBV2 and TRBJ2-7; weak D call: TRBD2 (6 bases). With 8 bases removed from V and 2 bases from J, the gap between germline ends came to 10 bases. Germline loops: CDR1 SNHLY, CDR2 FYNNEI. CDR3 length: 12 amino acids. Written as DNA, the CDR3 is TGTGCCAGCCGACTAGAACCCTACGAGCAGTACTTC. It specifies CASRLEPYEQYF.

The rearrangement uses TRBV2 and TRBJ2-5; no firm D call. Germline assignment: CDR1 SNHLY and CDR2 FYNNEI. This CDR3 is 10 amino acids long. V lost 10 bases and J lost 5, with 8 bases in between. The CDR3 DNA is TGTGCCACCCTCGTGGAGACCCAGTACTTC. Protein product: CATLVETQYF.

The rearrangement uses TRBV2 and TRBJ2-5; TRBD2 matches 12 bases. Losses at the gene ends were 3 bases for V and 5 bases for J; bases not matched to a gene: 7. Per the germline V gene, CDR1 is SNHLY and CDR2 is FYNNEI. The CDR3 consists of 16 residues. DNA for the CDR3: TGTGCCAGCAGTGATTGGACTAGCGGGATGTTTGAGACCCAGTACTTC. Translating gives CASSDWTSGMFETQYF.

A single count supports this clone. The chain recombines TRBV4-2 with TRBJ1-5; weak D call: TRBD1 (6 bases). In germline, CDR1 is LGHNA, CDR2 YNFKEQ. The V end was cut by 4 bases, the J end by 0 bases, with 13 bases between. The CDR3 is made up of 16 amino acids. CDR3 DNA: TGTGCCAGCAGCCCGACAGGTGAATATAGCAATCAGCCCCAGCATTTT. As protein: CASSPTGEYSNQPQHF.

The chain couples TRBV28 to TRBJ2-7, with 8 bases lining up with TRBD1. This CDR3 contains 15 residues. With 5 bases clipped from V and 3 bases from J, the junction kept 9 bases outside the gene matches. CDR1 is MDHEN and CDR2 is SYDVKM in the germline V gene. CDR3 sequence: CASSTHRGWYYEQYF. In DNA, the CDR3 is TGTGCCAGCAGTACCCACAGGGGGTGGTACTACGAGCAGTACTTC.

This clone was seen once. The chain carries TRBV6-5 and TRBJ2-3; 7 bases are a match to TRBD2. The CDR3 runs 11 residues. Germline V gene data show CDR1 as MNHEY and CDR2 as SVGAGI. J lost 6 bases, V lost 8 bases, and 2 bases had no gene match. The CDR3 spells CASLRGDTQYF. As DNA, the CDR3 is TGTGCCAGCCTGCGGGGGGATACGCAGTATTTT.

This clone was seen a single time. The chain has TRBV28 and TRBJ2-7; 9 bases agree with TRBD1. The trim removed 5 bases at V and 7 bases at J, leaving 12 bases unmatched. CDR1 and CDR2 (germline): MDHEN, SYDVKM. The CDR3 sequence is 15 residues long. CDR3 nucleotide sequence: TGTGCCAGCAGTCCCTATCCCGGGACAGGGCATGAGCAGTACTTC. Its translation: CASSPYPGTGHEQYF.

The DNA for the CDR3 is TGTGCCAGCGGAAGTACAGGGAGCTCCTACAATGAGCAGTTCTTC. Protein sequence: CASGSTGSSYNEQFF. The chain couples TRBV7-8 to TRBJ2-1; a possible D gene is TRBD1 (6 bases). The CDR3 has 15 residues. V was trimmed by 8 bases and J by 0 bases, leaving 14 bases between them. Germline lookup yields CDR1 SGHVS and CDR2 FQNEAQ.

This sequence joins TRBV18 and TRBJ1-5, with D possibly TRBD1 on 6 matching bases. The CDR3 contains 16 residues. The V end was cut by 4 bases, the J end by 3 bases, with 16 bases between. CDR1 KGHSH and CDR2 LQKENI come from the germline V gene. The CDR3 DNA reads as TGTGCCAGCTCACTAACAGGGTTGGGGGCCAATCAGCCCCAGCATTTT. Encoded protein: CASSLTGLGANQPQHF. The full variable domain, in which reference TRBV18 and TRBJ1-5 provide the parts outside the CDR3, is NAGVMQNPRHLVRRRGQEARLRCSPMKGHSHVYWYRQLPEEGLKFMVYLQKENIIDESGMPKERFSAEFPKEGPSILRIQQVVRGDSAAYFCASSLTGLGANQPQHFGDGTRLSIL.